This T cell receptor (beta chain) appears in the sequencing data of a study of regulatory T cells in long-lasting Graves disease. As to time point: persistent/refractory GD, antithyroid drugs over 5 years with positive TRAb. Following extraction of RNA from PBMCs, that RNA was used to make the TCR library. For this clonotype: Being one base from a much bigger clone, this may be a read error.

This CDR3 has 11 residues. Combining iRepertoire HTBI primers with Arm-PCR of CDR3 regions, the authors built TCR beta libraries. Original processing methods: Sequenced samples collectively carried 55 to 80 TRBV and 14 TRBJ segments. MiXCR, run by TCRdb on the multiplex PCR reads, gives a single entry per CDR3 protein. TCRdb's processing, not the authors' own work, is the source of the V and J calls. The data show around 460,000 distinct CDR3 sequences, with roughly 22% seen just once and around 13% held by the top ten. This sequence was found in a female donor with Graves disease. The starting material was peripheral blood mononuclear cells (PBMCs), obtained when the disease was refractory, from a patient treated with antithyroid drugs. The chain employs TRBV12-3 or TRBV12-4 and TRBJ1-1; 8 bases match TRBD1. In nucleotides, the CDR3 is TGTGTCAGCAGGACAGGGACTGAAGCTTTCTTT. Translated, it gives CVSRTGTEAFF.